Listed below are T cell receptor beta chains from one sample, sequenced in a study of post-analysis software for immune sequencing data. TCRdb called the PCR reads again in MiXCR, with one record for every CDR3 protein. The data contain about 770,000 distinct CDR3 sequences, just over 45% of them singletons. The sample consisted of blood. All receptors come from a girl aged 10 to 17 with multiple sclerosis. Each CDR3 is given with its conserved first and last residue. D genes are given only for firm matches. The listing skips clone size in some rows; elsewhere it reads once, few, many or a size class.

>TRBV6-1|TRBJ1-5|many|-
CASSLRDGNQPQHF
TGTGCCAGCAGCCTCCGGGACGGCAATCAGCCCCAGCATTTT
>TRBV7-9|TRBJ2-7|few|-
CASSLALSGGISYEQYF
TGTGCCAGCAGCTTAGCCCTTTCTGGAGGTATTTCCTACGAGCAGTACTTC
>TRBV29-1|TRBJ2-1|-|TRBD2
CSVRLAEYNEQFF
TGCAGCGTTCGCCTAGCGGAATACAATGAGCAGTTCTTC
>TRBV20-1|TRBJ2-5|-|-
CSARDPYGTQETQYF
TGCAGTGCTAGAGATCCGTACGGGACACAAGAGACCCAGTACTTC
>TRBV6-2/TRBV6-3|TRBJ2-2|-|-
CASSYDTGELFF
TGTGCCAGCAGTTACGACACCGGGGAGCTGTTTTTT
>TRBV25-1|TRBJ1-1|-|-
CASSVGPVNTEAFF
TGTGCCAGCAGTGTAGGACCCGTGAACACTGAAGCTTTCTTT
>TRBV20-1|TRBJ2-3|few|TRBD2
CSARLAGGFDTQYF
TGCAGTGCTCGACTAGCGGGAGGTTTTGATACGCAGTATTTT
>TRBV7-2|TRBJ1-2|few|-
CASNPGGTAGGYTF
TGTGCCAGCAACCCAGGTGGAACGGCGGGTGGCTACACCTTC
>TRBV6-5|TRBJ1-1|-|TRBD1
CASSFRQTGGGVNTEAFF
TGTGCCAGCAGTTTTCGGCAGACAGGGGGGGGAGTGAACACTGAAGCTTTCTTT
>TRBV27|TRBJ1-2|few|TRBD1
CASSLRDRGGYTF
TGTGCCAGCAGTTTGCGGGACAGGGGTGGCTACACCTTC
>TRBV10-3|TRBJ1-5|few|-
CAISESARRADQPQHF
TGTGCCATCAGTGAGTCAGCTAGACGGGCTGATCAGCCCCAGCATTTT
>TRBV14|TRBJ2-7|-|TRBD1
CASSHWTGGREQYF
TGTGCCAGCAGCCATTGGACAGGGGGACGCGAGCAGTACTTC
>TRBV20-1|TRBJ2-1|few|TRBD2
CSARDTSGRPHRGNEQFF
TGCAGTGCTAGAGATACTAGCGGGAGGCCCCACCGGGGGAATGAGCAGTTCTTC
>TRBV6-5|TRBJ2-7|-|-
CASSYGDNSYEQYF
TGTGCCAGCAGTTACGGGGACAACTCCTACGAGCAGTACTTC
>TRBV7-9|TRBJ1-1|-|-
CASSLAMSAEAFF
TGTGCCAGCAGCTTAGCTATGAGCGCTGAAGCTTTCTTT
>TRBV7-2|TRBJ1-1|-|-
CASSLEGFQNTEAFF
TGTGCCAGCAGCTTAGAAGGTTTCCAGAACACTGAAGCTTTCTTT
>TRBV28|TRBJ2-5|-|-
CASSLEAETQYF
TGTGCCAGCAGTTTAGAGGCGGAGACCCAGTACTTC
>TRBV29-1|TRBJ2-3|-|TRBD1
CSGDPRDRGRDTQYF
TGCAGCGGGGATCCCCGGGACAGGGGCAGAGATACGCAGTATTTT
>TRBV6-5|TRBJ2-5|-|-
CASSYSTGIRYKQYF
TGTGCCAGCAGTTATTCTACCGGGATCCGCTACAAGCAGTACTTC
>TRBV30|TRBJ2-3|-|TRBD2
CAWRSAGRTDTQYF
TGTGCCTGGAGGTCAGCGGGACGCACAGATACGCAGTATTTT
>TRBV7-8|TRBJ2-7|-|TRBD2
CASSLIAPSGSYEQYF
TGTGCCAGCAGCTTAATCGCCCCTAGCGGGTCCTACGAGCAGTACTTC
>TRBV6-1|TRBJ2-7|-|-
CASSPRWGLSYEQYF
TGTGCCAGCAGTCCGCGGTGGGGCCTCTCCTACGAGCAGTACTTC
>TRBV3-1|TRBJ2-1|-|-
CASSQDAAANEQFF
TGTGCCAGCAGCCAAGACGCGGCGGCGAATGAGCAGTTCTTC